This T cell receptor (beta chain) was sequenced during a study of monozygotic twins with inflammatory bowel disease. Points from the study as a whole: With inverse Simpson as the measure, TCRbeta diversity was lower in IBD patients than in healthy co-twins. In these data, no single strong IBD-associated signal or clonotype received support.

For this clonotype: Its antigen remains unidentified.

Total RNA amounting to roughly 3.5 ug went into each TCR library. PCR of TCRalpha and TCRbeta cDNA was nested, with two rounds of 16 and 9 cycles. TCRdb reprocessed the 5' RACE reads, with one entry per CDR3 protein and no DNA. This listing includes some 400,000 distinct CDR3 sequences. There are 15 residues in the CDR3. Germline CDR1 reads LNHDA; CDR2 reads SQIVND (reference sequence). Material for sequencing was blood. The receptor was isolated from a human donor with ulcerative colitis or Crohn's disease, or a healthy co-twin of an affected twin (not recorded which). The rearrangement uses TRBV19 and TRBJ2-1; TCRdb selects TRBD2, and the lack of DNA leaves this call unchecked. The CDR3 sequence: CASSIGSSIHNEQFF. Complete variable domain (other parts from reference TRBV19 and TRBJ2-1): DGGITQSPKYLFRKEGQNVTLSCEQNLNHDAMYWYRQDPGQGLRLIYYSQIVNDFQKGDIAEGYSVSREKKESFPLTVTSAQKNPTAFYLCASSIGSSIHNEQFFGPGTRLTVL.